This is a list of T cell receptor beta chains from one sample in a study of T-cell reconstitution after alpha-beta-depleted transplantation in children. TCRdb recomputed calls from the PCR reads with MiXCR, one row per CDR3 protein. The sample consists of about 980,000 distinct CDR3 sequences, around 30% of them appearing once. The sample was PBMCs, mostly from graft donor cells, taken 360 days after TCRalphabeta/CD19-depleted stem cell transplant. These receptors originate from a boy under two years old who had a stem cell transplant for SCID, so the T cells may come from the graft donor. Each CDR3 is given with its conserved first and last residue. Not all rows give a size; the values are once, few, many and, for expanded clones, a class.

TRBV29-1	TRBJ2-7	many	CSVEDSIRDKPYEQYF
TRBV20-1	TRBJ2-2	NA	CSARGGGRVAGELFF
TRBV20-1	TRBJ1-1	NA	CSARESMNTEAFF
TRBV2	TRBJ1-4	few	CASTKDGSWEKLFF
TRBV15	TRBJ1-6	NA	CATSRDITGSLHF
TRBV4-2	TRBJ2-7	NA	CASSKGGTSGGKVYEQYF
TRBV3-1	TRBJ2-6	NA	CASSPRGYLSGANVLTF
TRBV29-1	TRBJ2-3	NA	CSVEPGLVSLSTDTQYF
TRBV4-3	TRBJ2-4	NA	CASSQVTGNLAKNIQYF
TRBV27	TRBJ2-7	many	CASSKHILYEQYF
TRBV7-2	TRBJ2-7	NA	CASSPGWGIISYEQYF
TRBV11-3	TRBJ2-1	many	CASSLGGTEQFF
TRBV2	TRBJ1-1	NA	CASSEGLTENTEAFF
TRBV9	TRBJ2-5	NA	CASSVWPGGGETQYF
TRBV9	TRBJ2-3	NA	CASSPWATGYTDTQYF
TRBV6-2/TRBV6-3	TRBJ2-5	NA	CASSPPPLAGGGTQYF
TRBV28	TRBJ2-1	few	CASSFPFAAGDTHNEQFF